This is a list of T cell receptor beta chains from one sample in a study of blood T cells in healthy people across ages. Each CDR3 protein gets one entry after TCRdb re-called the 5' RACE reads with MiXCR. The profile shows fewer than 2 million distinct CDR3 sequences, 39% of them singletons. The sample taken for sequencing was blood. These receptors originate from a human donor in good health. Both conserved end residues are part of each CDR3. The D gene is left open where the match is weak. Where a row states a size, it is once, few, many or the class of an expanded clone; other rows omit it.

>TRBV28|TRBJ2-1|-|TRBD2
CASTGAGTSEDDEQFF
TGTGCCAGCACCGGAGCGGGGACTAGCGAGGATGATGAGCAGTTCTTC
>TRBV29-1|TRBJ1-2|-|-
CSVVLENYGYTF
TGCAGCGTTGTGTTGGAGAACTATGGCTACACCTTC
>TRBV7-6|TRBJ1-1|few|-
CASSPRRVMNTEAFF
TGTGCCAGCAGCCCCCGACGGGTCATGAACACTGAAGCTTTCTTT
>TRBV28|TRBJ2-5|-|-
CASSLIEGEETQYF
TGTGCCAGCAGTTTAATCGAGGGGGAAGAGACCCAGTACTTC
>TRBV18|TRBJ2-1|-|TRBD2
CASFRDLSGGPYNEQFF
TGTGCCAGCTTCAGGGACCTAAGCGGGGGGCCCTACAATGAGCAGTTCTTC
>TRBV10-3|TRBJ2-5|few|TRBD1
CAISEPSDRQETQYF
TGTGCCATCAGTGAGCCCTCGGACAGGCAAGAGACCCAGTACTTC
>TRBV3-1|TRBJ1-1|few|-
CASSQGGSGAAFF
TGTGCCAGCAGCCAAGGTGGGTCAGGGGCGGCTTTCTTT
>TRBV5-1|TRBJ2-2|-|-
CASSLATSTGELFF
TGCGCCAGCAGCTTGGCCACGTCCACCGGGGAGCTGTTTTTT
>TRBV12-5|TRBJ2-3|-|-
CASGLGQGITDTQYF
TGTGCTAGTGGTTTGGGTCAGGGAATCACAGATACGCAGTATTTT
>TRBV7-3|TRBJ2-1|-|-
CASSHSGDSYNEQFF
TGTGCCAGCAGCCACAGCGGAGACTCCTACAATGAGCAGTTCTTC
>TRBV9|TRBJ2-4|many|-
CASSVRSSEGIQYF
TGTGCCAGCAGCGTCAGATCTAGCGAGGGCATTCAGTACTTC
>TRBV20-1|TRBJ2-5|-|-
CSARLFGTSAQTQYF
TGCAGTGCTAGACTATTCGGGACGTCAGCGCAGACCCAGTACTTC
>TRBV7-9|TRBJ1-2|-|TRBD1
CASSLFNRGFGYTF
TGTGCCAGCAGCTTATTTAACAGGGGATTTGGCTACACCTTC
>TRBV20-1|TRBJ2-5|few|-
CSARDRGSQETQYF
TGCAGTGCTAGAGACCGGGGGTCTCAAGAGACCCAGTACTTC
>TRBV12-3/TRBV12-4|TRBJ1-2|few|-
CASSPGRGDGYTF
TGTGCCAGCAGCCCGGGAAGGGGGGATGGCTACACCTTC
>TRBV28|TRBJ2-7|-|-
CASTAWGSSYEQYF
TGTGCCAGCACTGCTTGGGGGAGCTCCTACGAGCAGTACTTC
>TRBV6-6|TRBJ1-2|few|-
CASSYSLDREGYTF
TGTGCCAGCAGTTACTCGTTAGACCGGGAAGGCTACACCTTC
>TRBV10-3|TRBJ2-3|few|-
CAISDPVVSDTQYF
TGTGCCATCAGTGACCCAGTAGTGTCAGATACGCAGTATTTT
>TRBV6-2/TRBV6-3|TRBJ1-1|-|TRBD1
CASSYPQGAMNTEAFF
TGTGCCAGCAGTTACCCCCAGGGGGCTATGAACACTGAAGCTTTCTTT
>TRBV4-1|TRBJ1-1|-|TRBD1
CASSQGTGGWDTEAFF
TGCGCCAGCAGCCAAGGGACAGGGGGATGGGACACTGAAGCTTTCTTT
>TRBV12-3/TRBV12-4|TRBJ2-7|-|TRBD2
CASTGREASYEQYF
TGTGCCAGCACCGGCCGGGAGGCCTCCTACGAGCAGTACTTC
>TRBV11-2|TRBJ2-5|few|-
CASSLWPERETQYF
TGTGCCAGCAGCTTATGGCCGGAGAGGGAGACCCAGTACTTC
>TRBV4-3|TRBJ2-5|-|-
CASSHSITRQETQYF
TGCGCCAGCAGCCATTCTATCACAAGACAAGAGACCCAGTACTTC
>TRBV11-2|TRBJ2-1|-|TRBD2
CASSSGSGGSSYNEQFF
TGTGCCAGCAGCTCTGGATCGGGGGGAAGCTCCTACAATGAGCAGTTCTTC
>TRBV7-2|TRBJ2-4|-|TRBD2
CASSSPTSGGSDIQYF
TGTGCCAGCAGCTCCCCCACTAGCGGGGGGTCGGACATTCAGTACTTC
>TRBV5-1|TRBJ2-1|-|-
CASSGVGHSSYNEQFF
TGCGCCAGCAGCGGGGTTGGACATAGCTCCTACAATGAGCAGTTCTTC
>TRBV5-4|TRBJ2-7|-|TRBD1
CASRWDSQTYEQYF
TGTGCCAGCAGGTGGGACAGTCAAACCTACGAGCAGTACTTC
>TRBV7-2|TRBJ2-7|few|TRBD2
CASSSSGLSSYEQYF
TGTGCCAGCAGCTCTAGCGGGTTGAGCTCCTACGAGCAGTACTTC
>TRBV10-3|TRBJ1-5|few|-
CAISESLGSNQPRHF
TGTGCCATCAGTGAGTCGTTGGGGAGCAATCAGCCCCGGCATTTT
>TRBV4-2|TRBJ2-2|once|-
CASSQMLNTGELFF
TGTGCCAGCAGCCAAATGCTGAACACCGGGGAGCTGTTTTTT
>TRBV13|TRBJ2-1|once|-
CATSFGGGFF
TGTGCCACCTCGTTTGGGGGAGGGTTCTTC
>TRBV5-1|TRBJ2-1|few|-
CASSPEPHRDEQFF
TGCGCCAGCAGCCCGGAACCACACAGGGATGAGCAGTTCTTC
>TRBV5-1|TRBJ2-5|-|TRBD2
CASSLAIVAGEETQYF
TGCGCCAGCAGCTTGGCGATTGTAGCGGGGGAAGAGACCCAGTACTTC
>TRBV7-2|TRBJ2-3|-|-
CASSLESWGSTDTQYF
TGTGCCAGCAGCTTAGAATCCTGGGGCTCCACAGATACGCAGTATTTT
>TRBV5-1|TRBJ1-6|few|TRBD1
CASSFGTGGSSPLHF
TGCGCCAGCAGCTTCGGGACAGGGGGAAGTTCACCCCTCCACTTT
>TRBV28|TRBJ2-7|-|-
CASSLDDGLYEQYF
TGTGCCAGCAGTTTAGATGATGGGCTTTACGAGCAGTACTTC
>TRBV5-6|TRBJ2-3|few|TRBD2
CASSFRSGGARDTQYF
TGTGCCAGCAGCTTTCGAAGCGGGGGGGCCAGGGATACGCAGTATTTT
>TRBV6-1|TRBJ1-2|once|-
CAVREDHGGYTF
TGTGCCGTCCGGGAGGACCACGGTGGCTACACCTTC
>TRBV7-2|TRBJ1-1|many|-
CASKGDLNTEAFF
TGTGCCAGCAAGGGGGACCTGAACACTGAAGCTTTCTTT
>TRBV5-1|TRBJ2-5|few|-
CASSFLAKQETQYF
TGCGCCAGCTCCTTCCTAGCAAAGCAAGAGACCCAGTACTTC
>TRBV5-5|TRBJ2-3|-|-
CASSLEWTNTQYF
TGTGCCAGCAGCTTGGAGTGGACGAATACGCAGTATTTT
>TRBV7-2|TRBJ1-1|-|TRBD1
CASSFGTGLTEAFF
TGTGCCAGCAGCTTCGGGACAGGCCTCACTGAAGCTTTCTTT
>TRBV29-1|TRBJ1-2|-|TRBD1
CSVGTGPYGYTF
TGCAGCGTGGGGACAGGGCCCTATGGCTACACCTTC
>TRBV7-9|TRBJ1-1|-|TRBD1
CASSPARNRGLTEAFF
TGTGCCAGCAGCCCAGCCCGGAACAGGGGTCTTACTGAAGCTTTCTTT